This TCR beta chain was identified in a study of cytomegalovirus exposure and HLA in healthy donors. Study-wide context: It was reported in a later analysis that the same platform had been used for the roughly 110 validation repertoires as for the 666 first-cohort repertoires.

Overall study results and limits: A few CMV-associated chains proved CMV antigen-specific in vitro. According to a later analysis, TCR clusters from the first cohort tended to co-occur in the 100 to 150 validation repertoires. High sensitivity and specificity were reportedly achieved when the classifier diagnosed cytomegalovirus status.

Method: immunoSEQ multiplex PCR; TCRdb's copy keeps in-frame clones and lacks some. The repertoire includes a few hundred thousand clones, just over 85% of them detected once, and 0.7% to 0.85% sits in the top ten. The V and J ends lost 8 bases and 6 bases, in that order; junction bases with no gene match: 11. From germline, CDR1 is MDHEN and CDR2 SYDVKM. There are 14 residues in the CDR3. This clone was counted a single time. Its antigen is currently unknown. V usage is TRBV28 and J usage is TRBJ2-5; 8 nucleotides agree with TRBD1. The receptor was derived from a woman aged 18-35 years in good health and CMV-seronegative. The specimen was PBMCs. The CDR3 loop is CASERPTGVKTQYF. The CDR3 nucleotides read TGTGCCAGCGAAAGGCCGACAGGGGTGAAGACCCAGTACTTC.